The 15 T cell receptor beta chains below all came from one sample that was sequenced in a study of cytomegalovirus exposure and HLA in healthy donors. The protocol was immunoSEQ multiplex PCR, while the TCRdb copy is restricted to in-frame clones and leaves out a portion. The sample shows 280,000 or so clones, around nine tenths of them seen only once. Sequenced: PBMCs. These receptors all come from a woman younger than 35 in good health and CMV-seronegative.

The chain carries TRBV11-1 and TRBJ1-4; D gene unclear. Germline V gene lookup returns CDR1 SGHAT and CDR2 FQDESV (reference sequence). This CDR3 contains 14 residues. Between the trimmed V and J ends, which lost 4 bases and 0 bases, there was a span of 6 bases. The CDR3 here is CASSSSATNEKLFF. The CDR3 bases are TGTGCCAGCAGCTCCAGTGCAACTAATGAAAAACTGTTTTTT.

The rearrangement uses TRBV5-4 and TRBJ2-7, with D tentatively TRBD2 (5 bases). Trimming shortened V by 3 bases and J by 0 bases, and 7 bases separated the two germline ends. Germline V lookup: CDR1 SGHNT, CDR2 YYREEE (reference sequence). CDR3 length: 13 residues. The CDR3 here is CASSYSDSYEQYF. CDR3 DNA sequence: TGTGCCAGCAGCTATAGCGACTCCTACGAGCAGTACTTC.

This clone was picked up a small number of times. The same CDR3 is also encoded by other DNA sequences in this sample. The chain carries TRBV4-3 and TRBJ2-7; D is unclear. There are 13 residues in the CDR3. From germline, CDR1 is LGHNA and CDR2 YSLEER. The germline V and J ends were trimmed by 1 base and 2 bases, with 6 bases remaining between them. CDR3 sequence reads: CASSQVLAYEQYF. CDR3 bases: TGCGCCAGCAGCCAAGTCTTAGCCTACGAGCAGTACTTC.

CDR3 sequence reads: CASSLVGGRSYEQYF. The CDR3 DNA follows: TGCGCCAGCAGCTTGGTAGGCGGGAGATCCTACGAGCAGTACTTC. The rearrangement uses TRBV5-1 and TRBJ2-7, with 7 bases fitting TRBD2. With 0 bases clipped from V and 1 base from J, the junction kept 4 bases outside the gene matches. The length of the CDR3 is 15 residues. CDR1 is SGHRS and CDR2 is YFSETQ in the germline V gene.

The rearrangement links TRBV6-4 to TRBJ2-1; 9 bases match TRBD2. Germline-derived CDR1 and CDR2 are MRHNA and SNTAGT. The CDR3 spans 15 residues. V lost 4 bases to trimming and J lost 5 bases; unmatched junction nucleotides: 6. The CDR3 nucleotides are TGTGCCAGCAGTGTTCTAGCGGGACTCGACAATGAGCAGTTCTTC. Protein product: CASSVLAGLDNEQFF.

V is TRBV30 and J is TRBJ2-5; TRBD1 might be the D (5 bases). V dropped 3 bases and J dropped 2 bases, with 10 bases sitting between them. The CDR3 is 13 amino acids. The germline gives CDR1 GTSNPN, CDR2 SVGIG (reference sequence). In nucleotides, the CDR3 is TGTGCCTGGAGGCAGGGATGGCAAGAGACCCAGTACTTC. Protein product: CAWRQGWQETQYF.

The chain couples TRBV19 to TRBJ2-4; TRBD1 aligns across 8 bases. The CDR3 runs to 13 residues. With V trimmed by 7 bases and J by 8 bases, 7 bases remained unmatched. Germline V lookup: CDR1 LNHDA, CDR2 SQIVND (reference sequence). This CDR3 is CASTTGVGDIQYF. DNA of the CDR3: TGTGCCAGTACGACAGGGGTTGGAGACATTCAGTACTTC.

The chain combines TRBV10-3 with TRBJ1-1, with 9 bases that match TRBD1. Germline CDR1 is ENHRY and CDR2 is SYGVKD. The V gene end was trimmed by 0 bases and the J gene end by 2 bases; junction bases not matched to a gene: 4. The length of the CDR3 is 16 residues. The CDR3 bases are TGTGCCATCAGTGAGTCTACAGGGGGCATAAACACTGAAGCTTTCTTT. It specifies CAISESTGGINTEAFF.

This chain uses TRBV28 with TRBJ1-1; D possibly corresponds to TRBD1 (5 bases). Between the trimmed V and J ends, which lost 6 bases and 0 bases, there was a span of 8 bases. CDR1 is MDHEN and CDR2 is SYDVKM in the germline V gene. The CDR3 totals 13 residues. The CDR3 reads CASSPGMNTEAFF. CDR3 in DNA: TGTGCCAGCAGCCCAGGGATGAACACTGAAGCTTTCTTT.

As regards this clone: The junction departs from the called germline gene at one end, perhaps through a read error. This sequence joins TRBV9 and TRBJ1-1, with a weak D call TRBD1 (6 bases). This CDR3 contains 13 residues. Germline CDR1 SGDLS, CDR2 YYNGEE. CDR3 amino acids: CASSPNTGTPRPF. The CDR3, as DNA: TGTGCCAGCAGCCCCAATACCGGGACACCACGGCCCTTT.

This clone is a singleton in its sample. V usage is TRBV25-1 and J usage is TRBJ2-7; D might be TRBD1 (6 bases). Trimming shortened V by 1 base and J by 4 bases, and 23 bases separated the two germline ends. The CDR3 has 18 residues. The V gene's germline CDR1 is MGHDK and CDR2 SYGVNS. CDR3 coding DNA: TGTGCCAGCAGTGAATCTCCCGGAAGAGGGACACGACAATACGAGCAGTACTTC. It is translated as CASSESPGRGTRQYEQYF.

The chain recombines TRBV27 with TRBJ1-2, with 8 bases lining up with TRBD1. Trimming cost V 6 bases and J 1 base; bases outside gene matches: 7. CDR1 and CDR2 from the germline V gene are MNHEY and SMNVEV (reference sequence). This CDR3 has 15 residues. CDR3 sequence (DNA): TGTGCCAGCAGAGACGGGACAGGATATAACTATGGCTACACCTTC. This translates into CASRDGTGYNYGYTF.

The DNA for the CDR3 is TGTGCCACCAGCAGAGATGGTCTAGCTGCCGGGGAGCTGTTTTTT. Protein sequence: CATSRDGLAAGELFF. This sequence joins TRBV15 and TRBJ2-2; tentative D call: TRBD2 (5 bases). The germline V gene has CDR1 LNHNV and CDR2 YYDKDF (reference sequence). CDR3 length equals 15 residues. V was shortened by 0 bases and J by 6 bases, with 11 bases between the two germline ends.

The rearrangement joins TRBV29-1 to TRBJ1-2; 8 bases agree with TRBD1. The CDR3 consists of 11 residues. With V trimmed by 7 bases and J by 6 bases, 4 bases remained unmatched. The germline V gene encodes CDR1 SQVTM and CDR2 ANQGSEA. The CDR3 loop is CSGAGGHGYTF. The CDR3, as DNA: TGCAGCGGCGCAGGGGGCCATGGCTACACCTTC.

DNA for the CDR3: TGTGCCAGCAGTTACGGGGGTGGTTATGGCTACACCTTC. Translated, it gives CASSYGGGYGYTF. The gene calls are TRBV27 and TRBJ1-2; tentative D call: TRBD1 (5 bases). CDR1 is MNHEY, CDR2 SMNVEV, per germline (reference sequence). V lost 4 bases, J lost 5 bases, and 11 bases lay in between. There are 13 residues in the CDR3.